Listed below are T cell receptor beta chains from one sample, sequenced in a study of spatial heterogeneity in lung cancer. Via MiXCR, TCRdb re-called the 5' RACE reads, giving one row per CDR3 protein. The data show roughly 70,000 distinct CDR3 sequences, with nearly 9% seen just once and 1.9% held by the top ten. This specimen was PBMCs, taken at follow-up. The receptors stem from a female donor with early-stage non-small cell lung cancer. Both conserved end residues are part of each CDR3. Each record gives: CDR3 length, clone size, D gene, J gene, V gene, CDR3 protein, CDR3 DNA. D genes are given only for firm matches. Clone size is stated in some rows and not others, as once, few, many or a class when expanded.

CDR3 length: 13
clone size: few
D gene: -
J gene: TRBJ1-2
V gene: TRBV7-2
CDR3 protein: CASSLTTDYGYTF
CDR3 DNA: TGTGCCAGCAGCTTAACTACGGACTATGGCTACACCTTC

CDR3 length: 15
clone size: many
D gene: -
J gene: TRBJ2-6
V gene: TRBV30
CDR3 protein: CAWSVLGSGANVLTF
CDR3 DNA: TGTGCCTGGAGTGTATTGGGGTCTGGGGCCAACGTCCTGACTTTC

CDR3 length: 17
clone size: -
D gene: -
J gene: TRBJ2-1
V gene: TRBV7-3
CDR3 protein: CASSVSGAGSTYNEQFF
CDR3 DNA: TGTGCCAGCAGCGTGTCGGGAGCTGGGAGCACCTACAATGAGCAGTTCTTC

CDR3 length: 16
clone size: many
D gene: TRBD2
J gene: TRBJ2-7
V gene: TRBV9
CDR3 protein: CASSVGPSGSSYEQYF
CDR3 DNA: TGTGCCAGCAGCGTAGGTCCTAGCGGGAGTTCTTACGAGCAGTACTTC

CDR3 length: 16
clone size: once
D gene: -
J gene: TRBJ1-3
V gene: TRBV5-1
CDR3 protein: CASSWDDVRSGNTIYF
CDR3 DNA: TGCGCCAGCAGCTGGGACGACGTACGCTCTGGAAACACCATATATTTT

CDR3 length: 13
clone size: -
D gene: TRBD1
J gene: TRBJ2-2
V gene: TRBV2
CDR3 protein: CASRDRENGELFF
CDR3 DNA: TGTGCCAGCAGGGACAGGGAGAACGGGGAGCTGTTTTTT

CDR3 length: 15
clone size: many
D gene: TRBD1
J gene: TRBJ1-1
V gene: TRBV4-1
CDR3 protein: CASSDPSTGGTEAFF
CDR3 DNA: TGCGCCAGCAGCGATCCCTCTACAGGGGGGACTGAAGCTTTCTTT

CDR3 length: 14
clone size: few
D gene: -
J gene: TRBJ2-7
V gene: TRBV28
CDR3 protein: CASSLVGGSYEQYF
CDR3 DNA: TGTGCCAGCAGTTTAGTTGGCGGGTCCTACGAGCAGTACTTC

CDR3 length: 13
clone size: -
D gene: -
J gene: TRBJ2-4
V gene: TRBV20-1
CDR3 protein: CSAREGVGDIQYF
CDR3 DNA: TGCAGTGCTAGAGAAGGGGTAGGGGACATTCAGTACTTC

CDR3 length: 16
clone size: many
D gene: TRBD1
J gene: TRBJ1-1
V gene: TRBV20-1
CDR3 protein: CSARDEAGGLNTEAFF
CDR3 DNA: TGCAGTGCTAGAGATGAGGCAGGGGGCTTGAACACTGAAGCTTTCTTT

CDR3 length: 19
clone size: many
D gene: -
J gene: TRBJ1-5
V gene: TRBV25-1
CDR3 protein: CASSEGTPRVASSDQPQHF
CDR3 DNA: TGTGCCAGCAGTGAGGGGACTCCCCGGGTTGCCTCTAGTGATCAGCCCCAGCATTTT

CDR3 length: 13
clone size: many
D gene: -
J gene: TRBJ1-1
V gene: TRBV29-1
CDR3 protein: CSAHQTENTEAFF
CDR3 DNA: TGCAGCGCCCATCAGACAGAGAACACTGAAGCTTTCTTT

CDR3 length: 15
clone size: -
D gene: -
J gene: TRBJ1-2
V gene: TRBV6-6
CDR3 protein: CASSYSKTVNYGYTF
CDR3 DNA: TGTGCCAGCAGCTACTCCAAGACGGTGAACTATGGCTACACCTTC

CDR3 length: 13
clone size: few
D gene: -
J gene: TRBJ1-5
V gene: TRBV12-3/TRBV12-4
CDR3 protein: CASGDEGNQPQHF
CDR3 DNA: TGTGCCAGCGGGGATGAAGGCAATCAGCCCCAGCATTTT

CDR3 length: 12
clone size: many
D gene: -
J gene: TRBJ1-2
V gene: TRBV27
CDR3 protein: CASSFLGSGYTF
CDR3 DNA: TGTGCCAGCAGTTTTCTCGGTTCCGGCTACACCTTC

CDR3 length: 13
clone size: few
D gene: -
J gene: TRBJ1-6
V gene: TRBV29-1
CDR3 protein: CSVKQGINSPLHF
CDR3 DNA: TGCAGCGTTAAACAGGGTATCAACTCACCCCTCCACTTT

CDR3 length: 16
clone size: -
D gene: -
J gene: TRBJ2-7
V gene: TRBV5-1
CDR3 protein: CASSSFLDSEPYEQYF
CDR3 DNA: TGCGCCAGCAGCTCATTTTTGGACAGTGAGCCCTACGAGCAGTACTTC

CDR3 length: 12
clone size: many
D gene: -
J gene: TRBJ2-5
V gene: TRBV20-1
CDR3 protein: CSAPPGEETQYF
CDR3 DNA: TGCAGTGCTCCCCCCGGGGAGGAGACCCAGTACTTC

CDR3 length: 12
clone size: many
D gene: -
J gene: TRBJ2-3
V gene: TRBV30
CDR3 protein: CAWVGGGYTQYF
CDR3 DNA: TGTGCCTGGGTAGGAGGCGGTTATACGCAGTATTTT

CDR3 length: 15
clone size: many
D gene: TRBD2
J gene: TRBJ2-7
V gene: TRBV5-4
CDR3 protein: CASSTHSGSLYEQYF
CDR3 DNA: TGTGCCAGCAGCACCCATAGCGGGAGCCTCTACGAGCAGTACTTC

CDR3 length: 14
clone size: -
D gene: -
J gene: TRBJ2-1
V gene: TRBV5-4
CDR3 protein: CASSSGTPLQEQFF
CDR3 DNA: TGTGCCAGCAGTTCCGGGACTCCTCTACAGGAGCAGTTCTTC

CDR3 length: 14
clone size: few
D gene: -
J gene: TRBJ2-1
V gene: TRBV11-3
CDR3 protein: CASSFNVGDNEQFF
CDR3 DNA: TGTGCCAGCAGCTTCAACGTCGGGGACAATGAGCAGTTCTTC

CDR3 length: 14
clone size: few
D gene: -
J gene: TRBJ1-1
V gene: TRBV7-6
CDR3 protein: CASSSVVGNTEAFF
CDR3 DNA: TGTGCCAGCAGCTCCGTAGTTGGGAACACTGAAGCTTTCTTT

CDR3 length: 17
clone size: many
D gene: TRBD2
J gene: TRBJ2-2
V gene: TRBV12-3/TRBV12-4
CDR3 protein: CASSSLAGGPGTGELFF
CDR3 DNA: TGTGCCAGCAGTTCACTAGCGGGAGGGCCGGGGACCGGGGAGCTGTTTTTT

CDR3 length: 14
clone size: many
D gene: -
J gene: TRBJ2-6
V gene: TRBV7-9
CDR3 protein: CAKGKSSGANVLTF
CDR3 DNA: TGTGCCAAAGGGAAGAGCTCTGGGGCCAACGTCCTGACTTTC

CDR3 length: 13
clone size: -
D gene: -
J gene: TRBJ1-3
V gene: TRBV5-1
CDR3 protein: CASRLSSGNTIYF
CDR3 DNA: TGCGCCAGCAGACTTTCCTCTGGAAACACCATATATTTT

CDR3 length: 13
clone size: many
D gene: -
J gene: TRBJ1-1
V gene: TRBV18
CDR3 protein: CASSPRESTEAFF
CDR3 DNA: TGTGCCAGCTCACCTAGGGAAAGTACTGAAGCTTTCTTT

CDR3 length: 14
clone size: many
D gene: -
J gene: TRBJ2-1
V gene: TRBV11-2
CDR3 protein: CASSLEGRYNEQFF
CDR3 DNA: TGTGCCAGCAGCTTAGAGGGCCGGTACAATGAGCAGTTCTTC

CDR3 length: 19
clone size: many
D gene: TRBD1
J gene: TRBJ2-2
V gene: TRBV24-1
CDR3 protein: CATSDPQAATGKSVGELFF
CDR3 DNA: TGTGCCACCAGTGATCCGCAGGCCGCGACAGGGAAGTCAGTCGGGGAGCTGTTTTTT

CDR3 length: 14
clone size: many
D gene: -
J gene: TRBJ1-3
V gene: TRBV28
CDR3 protein: CASSYTVSGNTIYF
CDR3 DNA: TGTGCCAGCAGTTACACAGTCTCTGGAAACACCATATATTTT

CDR3 length: 12
clone size: many
D gene: -
J gene: TRBJ2-7
V gene: TRBV12-3/TRBV12-4
CDR3 protein: CASRNRTLEQYF
CDR3 DNA: TGTGCCAGCAGAAACCGGACGTTGGAGCAGTACTTC

CDR3 length: 13
clone size: many
D gene: -
J gene: TRBJ2-2
V gene: TRBV10-3
CDR3 protein: CAIRWREAGELFF
CDR3 DNA: TGTGCCATCAGGTGGAGGGAAGCCGGGGAGCTGTTTTTT

CDR3 length: 14
clone size: -
D gene: -
J gene: TRBJ2-7
V gene: TRBV5-6
CDR3 protein: CASSQLGHPYEQYF
CDR3 DNA: TGTGCCAGCAGCCAACTTGGACATCCCTACGAGCAGTACTTC

CDR3 length: 15
clone size: many
D gene: TRBD2
J gene: TRBJ2-3
V gene: TRBV6-4
CDR3 protein: CASREDRGVGDTQYF
CDR3 DNA: TGTGCCAGCAGAGAAGATCGGGGGGTAGGGGATACGCAGTATTTT

CDR3 length: 14
clone size: few
D gene: -
J gene: TRBJ2-1
V gene: TRBV7-8
CDR3 protein: CASSWNMAVGEQFF
CDR3 DNA: TGTGCCAGCAGCTGGAATATGGCGGTGGGTGAGCAGTTCTTC

CDR3 length: 16
clone size: -
D gene: -
J gene: TRBJ2-5
V gene: TRBV28
CDR3 protein: CASSTQGRLDQETQYF
CDR3 DNA: TGTGCCAGCAGTACACAGGGGAGGTTGGACCAAGAGACCCAGTACTTC

CDR3 length: 14
clone size: many
D gene: -
J gene: TRBJ1-4
V gene: TRBV19
CDR3 protein: CASSWQSSNEKLFF
CDR3 DNA: TGTGCCAGTTCGTGGCAGAGTTCTAATGAAAAACTGTTTTTT

CDR3 length: 16
clone size: -
D gene: -
J gene: TRBJ1-1
V gene: TRBV27
CDR3 protein: CASNRDPRGMNTEAFF
CDR3 DNA: TGTGCCAGCAATAGGGACCCCCGAGGCATGAACACTGAAGCTTTCTTT

CDR3 length: 16
clone size: few
D gene: -
J gene: TRBJ2-7
V gene: TRBV2
CDR3 protein: CASSVSRSGGGSGQYF
CDR3 DNA: TGTGCCAGCAGTGTATCCCGAAGCGGCGGCGGATCGGGGCAGTACTTC

CDR3 length: 16
clone size: -
D gene: TRBD2
J gene: TRBJ2-1
V gene: TRBV5-1
CDR3 protein: CASSSDGTSGRYEQFF
CDR3 DNA: TGCGCCAGCAGCTCGGACGGGACTAGCGGGAGGTATGAGCAGTTCTTC

CDR3 length: 18
clone size: -
D gene: -
J gene: TRBJ2-2
V gene: TRBV15
CDR3 protein: CATSRDWGTPRGTGELFF
CDR3 DNA: TGTGCCACCAGCAGAGATTGGGGAACTCCACGAGGCACCGGGGAGCTGTTTTTT

CDR3 length: 9
clone size: many
D gene: -
J gene: TRBJ2-1
V gene: TRBV28
CDR3 protein: CAIRLEQFF
CDR3 DNA: TGTGCCATTCGTCTTGAGCAGTTCTTC

CDR3 length: 14
clone size: few
D gene: -
J gene: TRBJ1-2
V gene: TRBV5-1
CDR3 protein: CASSLTDSGYGYTF
CDR3 DNA: TGCGCCAGCAGCTTGACCGACAGCGGCTATGGCTACACCTTC

CDR3 length: 11
clone size: medium-sized
D gene: -
J gene: TRBJ1-1
V gene: TRBV20-1
CDR3 protein: CSARPYTEAFF
CDR3 DNA: TGCAGTGCTAGACCCTACACTGAAGCTTTCTTT